This TCR beta chain was recovered during a study of shared clonotypes between healthy human individuals. Under the authors' procedure: In the immunoSEQ data, sequences were junction-only and lacked quality scores, so filtering differed. Profiling relied on immunoSEQ multiplex PCR, and the TCRdb table lists in-frame clones only, not all of them. The DNA gave D and trimming, while V, J and clone size come from that table. The sample holds hundreds of thousands of clones, about 96% seen once. V lost 1 base to trimming and J lost 7 bases, with 7 bases between them. CDR3 length equals 11 residues. Germline values: CDR1 SQVTM, CDR2 ANQGSEA. The naive CD8 fraction comprised CD45RO-negative cells positively selected for CCR7 and excluded terminally differentiated effector memory CD45RA+ cells.

Source material: naive CD8+ T cells sorted from blood. The chain carries TRBV29-1 and TRBJ1-1; no clear D. This receptor was identified in a man aged 30-40 years in good health. In DNA form, the CDR3 reads TGCAGCGTTGAAGTCAGGAATGAAGCTTTCTTT. This gives the protein CSVEVRNEAFF.